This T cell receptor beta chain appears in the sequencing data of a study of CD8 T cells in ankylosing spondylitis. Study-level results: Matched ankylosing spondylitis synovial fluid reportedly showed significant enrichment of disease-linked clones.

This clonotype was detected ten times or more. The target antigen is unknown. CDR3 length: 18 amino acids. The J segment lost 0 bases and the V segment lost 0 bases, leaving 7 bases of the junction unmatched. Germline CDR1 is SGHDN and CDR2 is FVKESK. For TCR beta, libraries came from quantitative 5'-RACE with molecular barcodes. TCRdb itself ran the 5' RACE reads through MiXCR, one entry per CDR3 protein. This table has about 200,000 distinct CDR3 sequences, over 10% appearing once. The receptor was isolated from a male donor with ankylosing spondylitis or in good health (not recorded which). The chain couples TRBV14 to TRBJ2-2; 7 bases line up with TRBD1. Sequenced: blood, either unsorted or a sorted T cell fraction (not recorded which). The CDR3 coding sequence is TGTGCCAGCAGCCAAGAAGGACAGGTTTTTTCGAACACCGGGGAGCTGTTTTTT. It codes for CASSQEGQVFSNTGELFF. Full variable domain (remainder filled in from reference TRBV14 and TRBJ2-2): EAGVTQFPSHSVIEKGQTVTLRCDPISGHDNLYWYRRVMGKEIKFLLHFVKESKQDESGMPNNRFLAERTGGTYSTLKVQPAELEDSGVYFCASSQEGQVFSNTGELFFGEGSRLTVL.